These 3 T cell receptor beta chains were all obtained from the same sample, sequenced in a study of cytomegalovirus exposure and HLA in healthy donors (dated by TCRdb to about 2017). The method was the immunoSEQ multiplex PCR assay. For the multiplex PCR, a mixture combining 60 forward primers for TCR Vbeta segments and 13 reverse primers for TCR Jbeta segments was used. TCRdb provides this immuneACCESS table in a form limited to in-frame rearrangements. Some clones are lacking; in checked studies, under half of them reflect an unresolved V gene, and why the rest are absent is not known. For this sample there are some 140,000 clones; roughly 80% appear just once. The ten largest account for more than 0.95% of the sample. The sample taken for sequencing was PBMCs. The receptors here all came from a man between 45 and 60 years old in good health and CMV-seronegative.

The J gene is TRBJ2-1, the V gene TRBV10-1, with 10 bases matching TRBD2. This CDR3 contains 16 residues. CDR1 and CDR2 from the germline V gene are WNHNN and SYGVQD (reference sequence). Losses at the gene ends were 6 bases for V and 3 bases for J; bases not matched to a gene: 8. The CDR3 loop is CASSWTSGGGYNEQFF. The CDR3, as DNA: TGCGCCAGCAGCTGGACTAGCGGAGGGGGCTACAATGAGCAGTTCTTC.

The rearrangement uses TRBV10-3 and TRBJ2-7; 8 bases are a match to TRBD1. The length of the CDR3 is 12 residues. J gave up 9 bases and V 2 bases, and 3 bases lay outside the gene matches. From germline, CDR1 is ENHRY and CDR2 SYGVKD. In DNA form, the CDR3 reads TGTGCCATCAGTGAGGGGGGACAGGCGCAGTACTTC. Its translation: CAISEGGQAQYF.

This chain uses TRBV7-8 with TRBJ1-2, with D maybe TRBD1 (5 bases). The CDR3 is 15 amino acids. V dropped 5 bases and J dropped 0 bases, with 13 bases sitting between them. The germline CDR1 and CDR2 sequences are SGHVS and FQNEAQ. The CDR3 DNA sequence: TGTGCCAGCAGCATAGGGGTAGCTGCTAACTATGGCTACACCTTC. Residues: CASSIGVAANYGYTF.